The 9 T cell receptor beta chains reported below all come from one sample, sequenced in a study of shared clonotypes between healthy human individuals. Terminally differentiated effector memory CD45RA+ cells were excluded by CCR7 positive selection of CD45RO-negative cells. Sequencing used immunoSEQ multiplex PCR; TCRdb keeps in-frame clones, though not all of them. This sample yields more than 2 million clones, of which 93% are seen a single time; more than 1.5% belongs to the top ten. The sample taken for sequencing was naive CD8+ T cells from PBMCs. The receptors originated from a man aged 18 to 30 in good health. Some clones in this sample may be carry-over from other donors' samples.

The chain couples TRBV7-2 to TRBJ1-1; D is undetermined. This CDR3 region has 13 residues. Trimming removed 1 base from V and 2 bases from J, with 5 bases in between. Germline V CDR1 and CDR2: SGHTA, FQGNSA. In DNA form, the CDR3 reads TGTGCCAGCAGCTTAGGCTTTAACACTGAAGCTTTCTTT. This codes for CASSLGFNTEAFF.

This chain uses TRBV19 with TRBJ2-7; maybe TRBD1 (5 bases). In germline, CDR1 is LNHDA, CDR2 SQIVND (reference sequence). Trimming pared 1 base from V and 7 bases from J, leaving 14 bases between. This CDR3 has 14 residues. DNA of the CDR3: TGTGCCAGTAGTATAGCAGGGTTGTCGAAGGAGCAGTACTTC. Amino acids: CASSIAGLSKEQYF.

The chain links TRBV30 to TRBJ2-5, with D hard to call. The length of the CDR3 is 13 residues. Deletions cut 0 bases from V and 5 bases from J, with 10 bases between. In germline, CDR1 is GTSNPN, CDR2 SVGIG (reference sequence). The CDR3 is CAWSVTGLETQYF. Written as DNA, the CDR3 is TGTGCCTGGAGTGTTACGGGTTTGGAGACCCAGTACTTC. Full variable domain (remainder filled in from reference TRBV30 and TRBJ2-5): SQTIHQWPATLVQPVGSPLSLECTVEGTSNPNLYWYRQAAGRGLQLLFYSVGIGQISSEVPQNLSASRPQDRQFILSSKKLLLSDSGFYLCAWSVTGLETQYFGPGTRLLVL.

This sequence joins TRBV27 and TRBJ2-5, with 8 bases identical to TRBD2. The CDR3 is made up of 15 amino acids. In germline, CDR1 is MNHEY, CDR2 SMNVEV (reference sequence). Germline trimming cut 0 bases from V and 3 bases from J; bases unmatched to any gene: 3. The DNA for the CDR3 is TGTGCCAGCAGTTTATCCGCGCGGGGGGAAGAGACCCAGTACTTC. Protein sequence: CASSLSARGEETQYF.

The chain joins TRBV6-1 to TRBJ2-7; 16 bases are a match to TRBD2. The CDR3 covers 20 residues. With 4 bases clipped from V and 0 bases from J, the junction kept 12 bases outside the gene matches. Germline CDR1 is MNHNS and CDR2 is SASEGT. CDR3 region: CASSGFGTGTSGRASYEQYF. Written as DNA, the CDR3 is TGTGCCAGCAGTGGTTTCGGGACCGGGACTAGCGGGAGGGCCTCCTACGAGCAGTACTTC.

The rearrangement links TRBV4-1 to TRBJ1-2, with D perhaps matching TRBD1 (5 bases). Germline CDR1 is MGHRA and CDR2 is YSYEKL. The V end lost 8 bases, the J end lost 2 bases, and 12 bases lay between the germline ends. CDR3 length: 13 amino acids. CDR3 region: CASRGQPNYGYTF. CDR3 DNA sequence: TGCGCCAGCCGAGGACAACCCAACTATGGCTACACCTTC.

This chain connects TRBV6-5 to TRBJ2-1; no definite D call. V was pared by 0 bases and J by 10 bases, with 19 bases between. The germline V gene encodes CDR1 MNHEY and CDR2 SVGAGI. The CDR3 runs to 16 residues. The CDR3 sequence: CASSYSLTMGPREQFF. As DNA, the CDR3 is TGTGCCAGCAGTTACTCGTTAACAATGGGTCCTCGGGAGCAGTTCTTC.

The gene calls are TRBV29-1 and TRBJ1-1; D gene unclear. The germline V and J ends were trimmed by 4 bases and 1 base, with 7 bases remaining between them. Germline V gene lookup returns CDR1 SQVTM and CDR2 ANQGSEA. This CDR3 contains 12 residues. Here the CDR3 DNA reads TGCAGCGTTGTTACGGCGAACACTGAAGCTTTCTTT. The encoded protein is CSVVTANTEAFF.

For the CDR3, the DNA is TGTGCCAGTAGTATAGATTGGCGTCCCGCAGGGTTCTACGAGCAGTACTTC. This codes for CASSIDWRPAGFYEQYF. The chain couples TRBV19 to TRBJ2-7; D is possibly TRBD1 (5 bases). The CDR3 totals 17 residues. The V and J ends lost 0 bases and 3 bases respectively, with 18 bases between them. Germline values: CDR1 LNHDA, CDR2 SQIVND (reference sequence).